Below are 22 T cell receptor beta chains sequenced from a single sample in a study of shared clonotypes between healthy human individuals. Clones were sequenced by immunoSEQ multiplex PCR, and TCRdb holds only the in-frame ones, with some missing. Of roughly 2,000,000 clones in the sample, just under 95% were seen once. Naive CD8 populations comprised CD45RO-negative cells positively selected for CCR7, excluding terminally differentiated effector memory CD45RA+ cells. Sequencing input: naive CD8+ T cells sorted from blood. Receptors originate from a man aged 18 to 30 in good health.

The chain carries TRBV10-3 and TRBJ2-5; TRBD2 might be the D (6 bases). The CDR3 covers 16 residues. Germline values: CDR1 ENHRY, CDR2 SYGVKD. Trimming removed 2 bases at V and 5 bases at J, with 18 bases between. CDR3 region: CAISEDLLGRKETQYF. Written as DNA, the CDR3 is TGTGCCATCAGTGAGGACCTACTAGGGAGGAAGGAGACCCAGTACTTC.

The chain carries TRBV7-9 and TRBJ2-7; 8 nucleotides match TRBD2. The CDR3 extends over 12 amino acids. CDR1 SEHNR and CDR2 FQNEAQ come from the germline V gene (reference sequence). The V and J ends lost 5 bases and 7 bases, in that order; junction bases with no gene match: 4. The CDR3 DNA is TGTGCCAGCAGCCCGGGGGGGACGGAGCAGTACTTC. Translated: CASSPGGTEQYF.

The chain carries TRBV7-9 and TRBJ2-3; D gene uncertain. Trimming cost V 3 bases and J 2 bases, with 12 bases left between them. Germline CDR1 is SEHNR and CDR2 is FQNEAQ (reference sequence). This CDR3 spans 15 amino acids. The CDR3 loop is CASSLLSLVTDTQYF. The CDR3 bases are TGTGCCAGCAGCTTGCTTTCACTGGTCACAGATACGCAGTATTTT.

The chain has TRBV6-1 and TRBJ2-7, with 9 bases identical to TRBD1. The CDR3 is 13 amino acids. V lost 2 bases, J lost 12 bases, and 8 bases stayed unmatched. In germline, CDR1 is MNHNS, CDR2 SASEGT. CDR3 sequence reads: CASSEMGQGLLYF. In DNA form, the CDR3 reads TGTGCCAGCAGTGAAATGGGACAGGGCCTATTGTACTTC.

This sequence joins TRBV10-2 and TRBJ1-4, with TRBD1 as a possible D gene (5 bases). The CDR3 spans 15 residues. CDR1 and CDR2 from the germline V gene are WSHSY and SAAADI. The ends were cut back, 3 bases at V and 7 bases at J, with 15 bases in the middle. CDR3 coding DNA: TGCGCCAGCAGTGACGTGGGGACGGTGGGTGAAAAACTGTTTTTT. This gives the protein CASSDVGTVGEKLFF.

On this clone itself: The sample has other DNA sequences that encode this CDR3 too. The rearrangement joins TRBV5-6 to TRBJ1-1, with no clear D. V was pared by 0 bases and J by 7 bases, with 10 bases between. The germline CDR1 and CDR2 sequences are SGHDT and YYEEEE. This CDR3 is built from 13 residues. The CDR3 bases are TGTGCCAGCAGCTTGGGCTCGGGGATTGAAGCTTTCTTT. It encodes CASSLGSGIEAFF.

This chain uses TRBV2 with TRBJ2-3, with D maybe TRBD2 (5 bases). In germline, CDR1 is SNHLY, CDR2 FYNNEI. The CDR3 runs to 14 residues. Trimming took 7 bases from V and 4 from J, leaving 15 bases between them. The CDR3 sequence is CASMEVVAADTQYF. DNA for the CDR3: TGTGCCAGCATGGAGGTTGTCGCGGCAGATACGCAGTATTTT.

The rearrangement uses TRBV29-1 and TRBJ1-1, with D perhaps TRBD1 (5 bases). CDR1 and CDR2 (germline): SQVTM, ANQGSEA. V lost 6 bases and J lost 5, with 13 bases in between. The CDR3 runs to 12 residues. The CDR3 DNA reads as TGCAGCGTGTACGGGGGGGATACTGAAGCTTTCTTT. This gives the protein CSVYGGDTEAFF.

The rearrangement uses TRBV5-1 and TRBJ1-2, with 9 positions matching TRBD1. V was pared by 4 bases and J by 2 bases, with 6 bases of the junction left unmatched. This CDR3 contains 15 residues. Germline V gene sequence: CDR1 SGHRS, CDR2 YFSETQ. The CDR3, as DNA: TGCGCCAGCAGCGGAACCGGGACAGGGAACTATGGCTACACCTTC. Translated: CASSGTGTGNYGYTF.

CDR3 sequence: CASSDGISGGNTIYF. In DNA, the CDR3 is TGTGCCAGCAGCGACGGGATTAGCGGTGGAAACACCATATATTTT. V and J are TRBV5-4 and TRBJ1-3; D is unclear. Germline V CDR1 and CDR2: SGHNT, YYREEE (reference sequence). The CDR3 runs 15 residues. V lost 4 bases, J lost 3 bases, and 14 bases lay in between.

This clone was found once. The same CDR3 arises from other DNA sequences in this sample as well. The rearrangement joins TRBV7-9 to TRBJ1-2, with D tentatively TRBD1 (6 bases). The V gene lost 4 bases and the J gene lost 5 bases, with 14 bases spanning the gap. CDR1 SEHNR and CDR2 FQNEAQ come from the germline V gene (reference sequence). The CDR3 covers 14 residues. The CDR3 loop is CASSSGGAGYGYTF. In DNA form, the CDR3 reads TGTGCCAGCAGCTCCGGGGGGGCAGGGTATGGCTACACCTTC.

The V gene is TRBV5-1, the J gene TRBJ1-4; D possibly corresponds to TRBD1 (5 bases). The CDR3 consists of 14 residues. Trimming removed 3 bases from V and 4 bases from J, with 10 bases in between. CDR1 and CDR2 (germline): SGHRS, YFSETQ. Here the CDR3 reads CASSSSGYNEKLFF. The CDR3 DNA is TGCGCCAGCAGCTCTTCAGGGTATAATGAAAAACTGTTTTTT. The variable domain in full, with the rest retrieved from reference TRBV5-1 and TRBJ1-4, is KAGVTQTPRYLIKTRGQQVTLSCSPISGHRSVSWYQQTPGQGLQFLFEYFSETQRNKGNFPGRFSGRQFSNSRSEMNVSTLELGDSALYLCASSSSGYNEKLFFGSGTQLSVL.

The gene calls are TRBV7-6 and TRBJ1-1, with D hard to call. V was trimmed by 1 base and J by 1 base, leaving 7 bases between them. Germline V gene data show CDR1 as SGHVS and CDR2 as FNYEAQ. The CDR3 runs 14 residues. CDR3 sequence reads: CASSLEAENTEAFF. The CDR3 DNA follows: TGTGCCAGCAGCTTAGAAGCAGAGAACACTGAAGCTTTCTTT.

This chain uses TRBV30 with TRBJ1-1; D ambiguous. Germline V gene lookup returns CDR1 GTSNPN and CDR2 SVGIG (reference sequence). This CDR3 comprises 13 residues. Trimming took 1 base from V and 1 from J, leaving 7 bases between them. This chain's CDR3 is CAWSAAANTEAFF. The DNA of the CDR3 is TGTGCCTGGAGTGCGGCCGCGAACACTGAAGCTTTCTTT.

This sequence joins TRBV7-6 and TRBJ1-2, with TRBD1 as a possible D gene (6 bases). The CDR3 loop spans 14 amino acids. The V end lost 5 bases, the J end lost 6 bases, and 16 bases lay between the germline ends. Germline CDR1 and CDR2: SGHVS and FNYEAQ. The chain's CDR3 is CASSQGIGSNGYTF. The CDR3 nucleotides are TGTGCCAGCAGCCAGGGGATAGGGAGTAATGGCTACACCTTC.

The V call is TRBV29-1, the J call TRBJ2-1, with D possibly being TRBD1 or TRBD2 (7 bases each). The CDR3 runs 16 residues. Germline V gene sequence: CDR1 SQVTM, CDR2 ANQGSEA. V lost 2 bases to trimming and J lost 4 bases, with 18 bases between them. The CDR3 loop reads CSVELLRGEGYNEQFF. The CDR3 DNA reads as TGCAGCGTTGAACTCCTCAGGGGGGAGGGGTACAATGAGCAGTTCTTC.

This sequence joins TRBV4-3 and TRBJ2-4; the D gene could be TRBD1 or TRBD2 (5 bases each). V was cut by 0 bases and J by 2 bases, with 14 bases left in between. The CDR3 totals 17 residues. From germline, CDR1 is LGHNA and CDR2 YSLEER. CDR3 protein: CASSQDLRGRSKNIQYF. In DNA form, the CDR3 reads TGCGCCAGCAGCCAAGATCTACGGGGCCGATCCAAAAACATTCAGTACTTC.

CDR3 loop: CASSFGGAGRTYEQYF. The CDR3 DNA follows: TGTGCCAGCAGCTTTGGCGGGGCGGGACGTACCTACGAGCAGTACTTC. The genes are TRBV11-2 and TRBJ2-7; D may be TRBD2 (6 bases). Per the germline V gene, CDR1 is SGHAT and CDR2 is FQNNGV. Trimming removed 3 bases from V and 2 bases from J, with 17 bases in between. The CDR3 runs 16 residues.

As regards this clone: Other DNA sequences in the same sample also yield this CDR3. The chain uses TRBV19 and TRBJ1-5, with 7 bases lining up with TRBD1. Per the germline V gene, CDR1 is LNHDA and CDR2 is SQIVND (reference sequence). The trim removed 3 bases at V and 4 bases at J, leaving 6 bases unmatched. The CDR3 loop spans 15 amino acids. CDR3 region: CASSIGTASNQPQHF. The CDR3 DNA is TGTGCCAGTAGTATCGGGACAGCTTCTAATCAGCCCCAGCATTTT.

The rearrangement joins TRBV30 to TRBJ1-1, with D unclear. This CDR3 has 12 residues. Germline V lookup: CDR1 GTSNPN, CDR2 SVGIG (reference sequence). With 3 bases removed from V and 5 bases from J, the gap between germline ends came to 10 bases. The CDR3 coding sequence is TGTGCCTGGAGATGGGAAGGAACTGAAGCTTTCTTT. Translating gives CAWRWEGTEAFF.

This chain uses TRBV14 with TRBJ1-1, with 9 positions matching TRBD1. The V and J ends lost 3 bases and 4 bases, in that order; junction bases with no gene match: 3. The CDR3 has 14 residues. Germline V gives CDR1 SGHDN, CDR2 FVKESK. The CDR3 bases are TGTGCCAGCAGCCACGTACAGGGGGCCACTGAAGCTTTCTTT. Its protein product is CASSHVQGATEAFF.

About this clone: Other DNA sequences in this specimen translate into the identical CDR3. V gene TRBV5-6 combines with J gene TRBJ1-1; no reliable D call. The germline CDR1 and CDR2 sequences are SGHDT and YYEEEE. The CDR3 is 11 residues long. V lost 2 bases, J lost 4 bases, and 3 bases lay in between. CDR3 sequence: CASSLSTEAFF. Here the CDR3 DNA reads TGTGCCAGCAGCTTATCCACTGAAGCTTTCTTT. Looking up the rest from reference TRBV5-6 and TRBJ1-1 gives the full variable domain: DAGVTQSPTHLIKTRGQQVTLRCSPKSGHDTVSWYQQALGQGPQFIFQYYEEEERQRGNFPDRFSGHQFPNYSSELNVNALLLGDSALYLCASSLSTEAFFGQGTRLTVV.